The rows below give T cell receptor beta chains drawn from one sample of a study of T cell responses to AZD1222 COVID-19 vaccine. Libraries were prepared by immunoSEQ multiplex PCR; TCRdb keeps only in-frame clonotypes and omits some of them. The sample lists some 47,000 clones; about 91% were seen once. The specimen comprised peripheral blood, sampled 28 days after the second AZD1222 dose. Receptor source: an adult who received the AZD1222 COVID-19 vaccine. The CDR3 runs from the conserved cysteine through the conserved F or W. The D gene is left open where the match is weak. Clone size is given for some rows only: seen once, a few or many times, or a class if the clone is expanded.

d_call,v_call,j_call,clone_size,cdr3_nt,cdr3_aa
TRBD2,TRBV5-1,TRBJ2-2,NA,TGCGCCAGCAGCTTAGGACTAGCGGAACCCACCGGGGAGCTGTTTTTT,CASSLGLAEPTGELFF
TRBD2,TRBV5-6,TRBJ2-3,NA,TGTGCCAGCAGCTTCATACGACTAGCGGGCACAGATACGCAGTATTTT,CASSFIRLAGTDTQYF
NA,TRBV11-2,TRBJ2-5,NA,TGTGCCAGCAGCTTACGGCAAGAGACCCAGTACTTC,CASSLRQETQYF
NA,TRBV11-3,TRBJ1-5,NA,TGTGCCAGCAGCTTAGATCGCGGGACCCACCTGAGCAATCAGCCCCAGCATTTT,CASSLDRGTHLSNQPQHF
NA,TRBV19,TRBJ1-5,NA,TGTGCCAGTAGTTTAGGGACCGGGCGTTATAGCAATCAGCCCCAGCATTTT,CASSLGTGRYSNQPQHF
NA,TRBV3-1/TRBV3-2,TRBJ2-3,NA,TGTGCCAGCAGCCAGAGTTCCCGAACAGATACGCAGTATTTT,CASSQSSRTDTQYF
NA,TRBV5-4,TRBJ2-1,NA,TGTGCCAGCAGCTCAGGCAGTAGCGGATACAATGAGCAGTTCTTC,CASSSGSSGYNEQFF
NA,TRBV5-1,TRBJ2-2,few,TGCGCCAGCAGCTTGGGATCCTCTGGGGAGCTGTTTTTT,CASSLGSSGELFF
TRBD2,TRBV10-2,TRBJ2-4,NA,TGCGCCAGCAGGACTAGCGGGTCCATAGCCAAAAACATTCAGTACTTC,CASRTSGSIAKNIQYF
NA,TRBV19,TRBJ1-3,NA,TGTGCCAGTAGAGATTACTCTGGAAACACCATATATTTT,CASRDYSGNTIYF
NA,TRBV28,TRBJ1-1,NA,TGTGCCAGCAACGTAGGGAACACTGAAGCTTTCTTT,CASNVGNTEAFF
TRBD1,TRBV18,TRBJ1-2,NA,TGTGCCAGCTCACGAACCGGACAGGAGGATGGCTACACCTTC,CASSRTGQEDGYTF
NA,TRBV19,TRBJ1-1,NA,TGTGCCAGTAGTATAGACGAGGGGGTGGGCACTGAAGCTTTCTTT,CASSIDEGVGTEAFF
NA,TRBV6-6,TRBJ2-1,NA,TGTGCCAGCAGTTACAAGGCAGGCGCCTCCTACAATGAGCAGTTCTTC,CASSYKAGASYNEQFF
NA,TRBV29-1,TRBJ2-7,NA,TGCAGCGTTGAATCCGGCTCCGAGCAGTACTTC,CSVESGSEQYF
NA,TRBV12-2,TRBJ2-1,NA,TGTGCAAGTCGCTTAGCGCGGAGTAGCGGGAGGCCCACCTACAATGAGCAGTTCTTC,CASRLARSSGRPTYNEQFF
NA,TRBV7-9,TRBJ1-3,NA,TGTGCCAGCAGCTCCGGGACAAGCTTTTTTGGAAACACCATATATTTT,CASSSGTSFFGNTIYF
NA,TRBV7-8,TRBJ2-3,NA,TGTGCCCAAGGCGAGATCTATTGGGATACGCAGTATTTT,CAQGEIYWDTQYF
TRBD2,TRBV3-1/TRBV3-2,TRBJ2-2,NA,TGTGCCAGCAGCCTAAAAACGGGCGGGAGCGGGCGGACCGGGGAGCTGTTTTTT,CASSLKTGGSGRTGELFF
NA,TRBV10-2,TRBJ2-1,NA,TGCGCCAGCAGTGAGATAACTAACTCCTACAATGAGCAGTTCTTC,CASSEITNSYNEQFF
NA,TRBV7-8,TRBJ1-2,NA,TGTGCCAGCGCCGCGGGTCTCGGGTATGGCTACACCTTC,CASAAGLGYGYTF
NA,TRBV9,TRBJ1-2,NA,TGTGCCAGCAGCGTAGCGGGGCAGGGACATGGCTACACCTTC,CASSVAGQGHGYTF
NA,TRBV11-3,TRBJ2-1,NA,TGTGCCAGCAGCTTACGGGGGTCTGGGAATGAGCAGTTCTTC,CASSLRGSGNEQFF
TRBD1,TRBV6-5,TRBJ2-7,NA,TGTGCCAGCAGTTACGGGACAGGGGCCTCCTACGAGCAGTACTTC,CASSYGTGASYEQYF
NA,TRBV10-2,TRBJ2-7,NA,TGCGCCAGCAGGACTGCGGGGATCGAGCAGTACTTC,CASRTAGIEQYF
TRBD2,TRBV19,TRBJ2-3,NA,TGTGCCAGTAGTATAGTCCCCATAGCGGGAGGCACAGATACGCAGTATTTT,CASSIVPIAGGTDTQYF
NA,TRBV2,TRBJ2-3,NA,TGTGCCAGCAGTGAAAGGACTACTAGAGTGGGAGATACGCAGTATTTT,CASSERTTRVGDTQYF
TRBD1,TRBV5-1,TRBJ2-5,NA,TGCGCCAGCAGCTTGGAGGACAGGGCTGTAGAGACCCAGTACTTC,CASSLEDRAVETQYF
NA,TRBV29-1,TRBJ1-1,NA,TGCAGCGTTGACCTGACAGGGAACACTGAAGCTTTCTTT,CSVDLTGNTEAFF
TRBD2,TRBV6-6,TRBJ2-7,NA,TGTGCCAGCAGTTTCGTTTTACCGGGACTAGCGGGGGAATCGCACTTC,CASSFVLPGLAGESHF
NA,TRBV10-1,TRBJ1-1,NA,TGCGCCAGCAGTGACAACAGGGAGAACACTGAAGCTTTCTTT,CASSDNRENTEAFF
NA,TRBV5-4,TRBJ2-2,NA,TGTGCCAGCAGCTTGGGCACCTGGGAGCTGTTTTTT,CASSLGTWELFF
TRBD1,TRBV5-6,TRBJ2-2,once,TGTGCCAGCAGCTCCCTCCGGGACAGGGGAAACACCGGGGAGCTGTTTTTT,CASSSLRDRGNTGELFF
TRBD2,TRBV3-1/TRBV3-2,TRBJ2-7,NA,TGTGCCAGCAGCCAATATAGCGGGAGGGCTAGCGAGCAGTACTTC,CASSQYSGRASEQYF
NA,TRBV5-6,TRBJ2-2,NA,TGTGCCAGCAGCTTTTTTAGAAACACCGGGGAGCTGTTTTTT,CASSFFRNTGELFF
TRBD2,TRBV10-3,TRBJ2-7,NA,TGTGCCATCAGGGAGGGACTAGCGGAGTCTTACGAGCAGTACTTC,CAIREGLAESYEQYF
TRBD1,TRBV7-2,TRBJ1-2,NA,TGTGCCAGCAGCCCAGACAGGGGGCGGATGGGCTACACCTTC,CASSPDRGRMGYTF